This T cell receptor (beta chain) was captured by sequencing in a study of CXCR3-negative and CXCR3-positive naive CD8 T cells. Study summary: TRB reads totalled about 150 million, about 1.5 +/- 0.3 million per library. Whole-study findings and limits: Comparably high diversity marked both naive subsets, whereas memory CD8+ cells had much lower diversity. Naive CXCR3-negative and CXCR3-positive cells had similar TRBV-TRBJ usage; memory differed. Hydrophobicity was higher for TRB CDR3s found in CXCR3-positive naive cells than in CXCR3-negative naive cells.

The libraries of TRB cDNA were prepared using 5' RACE with UMI labels. Reprocessing the 5' RACE reads, TCRdb reports a single entry for every CDR3 protein and omits DNA. The sample's table shows some 54,000 distinct CDR3 sequences. Germline CDR1 and CDR2: SEHNR and FQNEAQ (reference sequence). The CDR3 loop spans 14 amino acids. Of note for this clonotype: Its specificity is not known.

The rearrangement links TRBV7-9 to TRBJ2-1; the TCRdb call, TRBD1, lacks DNA for checking. This sequence originates from a human donor in good health. Some clones in this sample may be carry-over from other donors' samples. Source material: naive CXCR3+ CD8+ T cells from blood. Subset given: CD45RO-CCR7+CD27+CD95- naive CD8+ T cells expressing CXCR3 (TNR3+). The CDR3 loop reads CASSADREHNEQFF.